The 13 T cell receptor beta chains reported below all come from one sample, sequenced in a study of regulatory T cells in long-lasting Graves disease. Regarding time point: newly diagnosed GD, antithyroid drugs for less than 3 months. Extracted RNA from PBMCs served as the source of the TCR library. CDR3-region Arm-PCR and iRepertoire HTBI primers produced the TCR beta libraries. TCRdb recomputed calls from the multiplex PCR reads with MiXCR, one row per CDR3 protein. The sample carries 680,000 or so distinct CDR3 sequences, roughly 15% recorded once. This sample also appeared in a second study, on T cells in Graves' hyperthyroidism and ophthalmopathy.

The sample here was peripheral blood mononuclear cells (PBMCs), taken at new diagnosis, from a patient treated with antithyroid drugs. The source is a woman aged 25 to 45 with Graves disease.

This sequence joins TRBV7-9 and TRBJ1-1; D is possibly TRBD1 (6 bases). V was cut by 7 bases and J by 3 bases, with 15 bases left in between. The CDR3 loop spans 14 amino acids. Germline CDR1 SEHNR, CDR2 FQNEAQ (reference sequence). As DNA, the CDR3 is TGTGCCAGCACCACGGGGGGCGGGCACACTGAAGCTTTCTTT. Protein sequence: CASTTGGGHTEAFF.

This clonotype was observed many times. The chain has TRBV5-1 and TRBJ2-5, with TRBD1 identical over 7 bases. In germline, CDR1 is SGHRS, CDR2 YFSETQ. The CDR3 is made up of 15 amino acids. V shed 4 bases, J shed 2 bases, and the junction held 8 bases outside the gene matches. The CDR3 loop is CASSIGQANQETQYF. The DNA for the CDR3 is TGCGCCAGCAGCATCGGACAGGCTAATCAAGAGACCCAGTACTTC.

This clonotype was recorded at least ten times. The chain links TRBV28 to TRBJ2-3, with TRBD1 matching 7 bases. With 6 bases clipped from V and 2 bases from J, the junction kept 5 bases outside the gene matches. The CDR3 spans 14 residues. Germline V gene sequence: CDR1 MDHEN, CDR2 SYDVKM. The CDR3 loop reads CASSLRGPTDTQYF. CDR3 DNA sequence: TGTGCCAGCAGCTTGAGGGGGCCCACAGATACGCAGTATTTT.

This clonotype was observed many times. The V call is TRBV19, the J call TRBJ1-1; D unclear. The germline gives CDR1 LNHDA, CDR2 SQIVND (reference sequence). CDR3 length: 13 amino acids. V lost 3 bases and J 4 bases, leaving 9 bases between the germline ends. The CDR3 sequence is CASSMGSGTEAFF. CDR3 nucleotides: TGTGCCAGTAGTATGGGGTCGGGCACTGAAGCTTTCTTT.

This clonotype was observed a handful of times. The chain combines TRBV9 with TRBJ1-3; D call uncertain. Trimming removed 0 bases at V and 0 bases at J, with 10 bases between. CDR1 is SGDLS, CDR2 YYNGEE, per germline. The CDR3 is 16 residues long. The chain's CDR3 is CASSVEPLLSGNTIYF. CDR3 nucleotides: TGTGCCAGCAGCGTAGAACCGTTACTCTCTGGAAACACCATATATTTT.

The genes are TRBV11-2 and TRBJ2-5; TRBD2 agrees at 7 bases. Germline assignment: CDR1 SGHAT and CDR2 FQNNGV. The CDR3 is 15 amino acids. Trimming at V came to 2 bases and at J to 1 base, leaving 4 bases not matched to a gene. DNA of the CDR3: TGTGCCAGCAGCTTACAACCTAGCGGCCAAGAGACCCAGTACTTC. This translates into CASSLQPSGQETQYF. Full variable domain (rest looked up from reference TRBV11-2 and TRBJ2-5): EAGVAQSPRYKIIEKRQSVAFWCNPISGHATLYWYQQILGQGPKLLIQFQNNGVVDDSQLPKDRFSAERLKGVDSTLKIQPAKLEDSAVYLCASSLQPSGQETQYFGPGTRLLVL.

This clonotype was seen many times. The gene calls are TRBV3-1 and TRBJ2-7; no clear D. The germline V gene encodes CDR1 LGHDT and CDR2 YNNKEL (reference sequence). V was pared by 0 bases and J by 5 bases, with 14 bases between. This CDR3 has 15 residues. DNA of the CDR3: TGTGCCAGCAGCCAAGATTGGGGTAGTAGAGACGAGCAGTACTTC. This translates into CASSQDWGSRDEQYF.

This clonotype occurred many times. The chain couples TRBV2 to TRBJ2-5; D remains unclear. Between the trimmed V and J ends, which lost 5 bases and 1 base, there was a span of 11 bases. This CDR3 contains 14 residues. Germline loops: CDR1 SNHLY, CDR2 FYNNEI. The CDR3: CASSLRTVQETQYF. The CDR3 DNA is TGTGCCAGCAGTCTCCGGACGGTCCAAGAGACCCAGTACTTC.

This clonotype was seen repeatedly, ten times or more. This sequence joins TRBV11-2 and TRBJ2-2; no firm D call. CDR3 size: 15 residues. CDR1 SGHAT and CDR2 FQNNGV come from the germline V gene. V was cut by 0 bases and J by 6 bases, with 11 bases left in between. CDR3 protein: CASSLEGQASGELFF. The CDR3, as DNA: TGTGCCAGCAGCTTAGAGGGCCAGGCGTCCGGGGAGCTGTTTTTT.

The rearrangement uses TRBV10-2 and TRBJ1-2, with no clear D. CDR1 and CDR2 (germline): WSHSY, SAAADI. The CDR3 has 16 residues. Trimming cost V 0 bases and J 6 bases, with 17 bases left between them. The CDR3 protein is CASSESKGLASDGYTF. The CDR3 nucleotides read TGCGCCAGCAGTGAGTCGAAGGGATTAGCGTCGGATGGCTACACCTTC.

This sequence joins TRBV20-1 and TRBJ1-6; D is undetermined. Germline CDR1 DFQATT, CDR2 SNEGSKA (reference sequence). The CDR3 is 15 amino acids. Trimming left V 7 bases short and J 0 bases short, with 13 bases between. Here the CDR3 reads CSVSMLNSYNSPLHF. CDR3 nucleotides: TGCAGTGTCTCAATGCTTAACTCCTATAATTCACCCCTCCACTTT.

This rearrangement joins TRBV5-4 to TRBJ2-5, with D possibly being TRBD1 (5 bases). Germline CDR1 reads SGHNT; CDR2 reads YYREEE (reference sequence). With 1 base removed from V and 4 bases from J, the gap between germline ends came to 20 bases. The CDR3 is 17 residues long. The CDR3 coding sequence is TGTGCCAGCAGCTTGTCGGGCTCGGGCAGGGTGAGAGAGACCCAGTACTTC. Protein product: CASSLSGSGRVRETQYF.

This clonotype was seen at least ten times. The chain uses TRBV28 and TRBJ2-7, with TRBD2 matching 11 bases. The CDR3 loop spans 15 amino acids. Germline CDR1 reads MDHEN; CDR2 reads SYDVKM. The V gene end was trimmed by 6 bases and the J gene end by 0 bases; junction bases not matched to a gene: 4. The CDR3 here is CASRLAGVSSYEQYF. The CDR3 DNA sequence: TGTGCCAGCAGACTAGCGGGAGTGAGCTCCTACGAGCAGTACTTC.